This entry features one T cell receptor beta chain sequence. Only in-frame clones appear in the TCRdb table, and some are missing; sequencing was by immunoSEQ multiplex PCR. The data show approximately 120,000 clones, 86% seen once. This CDR3 has 15 amino acids. Germline lookup yields CDR1 SEHNR and CDR2 FQNEAQ (reference sequence). The ends lost 4 bases at V and 4 bases at J; junction bases unmatched: 4. The data derive from a study of blood T cell repertoires in COVID-19. Looking at the study overall: COVID-19 samples collected from the United States, Italy and Spain covered acute and convalescent phases.

This clonotype was sampled from a woman aged 45-60 years who had recovered from COVID-19. This sequence joins TRBV7-9 and TRBJ2-1; TRBD2 aligns across 10 bases. The specimen sequenced was peripheral blood. In nucleotides, the CDR3 is TGTGCCAGCAGCTCTAGCGGGAGAGATTACAATGAGCAGTTCTTC. It translates to CASSSSGRDYNEQFF.